This T cell receptor beta chain came from a study of OX40 agonist ivuxolimab in advanced cancers. Across the study: Ivuxolimab, which is an agonistic anti-OX40 (CD134) antibody, was administered to the patients. Prior anti-PD-1, anti-PD-L1 or anti-CTLA-4 therapy was allowed; around 43% had some.

Assay used: immunoSEQ multiplex PCR; TCRdb lists only in-frame clones, some missing. The data contain more than 90,000 clones, roughly 80% of them seen just once; the ten biggest clones take up almost 1.5%. Overall study findings and caveats: Expanded clones were, on average, more numerous in CD8+ T cells than in CD4+.

Germline trimming cut 3 bases from V and 6 bases from J; bases unmatched to any gene: 8. This CDR3 is 15 amino acids long. From germline, CDR1 is LGHNA and CDR2 YNFKEQ. A remark on this clone: What it binds is not known.

The TCR was taken from an adult with an advanced solid tumor such as melanoma, head and neck, liver or kidney cancer. V usage is TRBV4-2 and J usage is TRBJ2-3; 8 bases are a match to TRBD2. Specimen: CD4+ or CD8+ T cells sorted from blood, collected in a trial of the OX40 agonist ivuxolimab. CDR3 in DNA: TGTGCCAGCAGCCAGATCAGCGGGAGCGGGGATACGCAGTATTTT. This translates into CASSQISGSGDTQYF.